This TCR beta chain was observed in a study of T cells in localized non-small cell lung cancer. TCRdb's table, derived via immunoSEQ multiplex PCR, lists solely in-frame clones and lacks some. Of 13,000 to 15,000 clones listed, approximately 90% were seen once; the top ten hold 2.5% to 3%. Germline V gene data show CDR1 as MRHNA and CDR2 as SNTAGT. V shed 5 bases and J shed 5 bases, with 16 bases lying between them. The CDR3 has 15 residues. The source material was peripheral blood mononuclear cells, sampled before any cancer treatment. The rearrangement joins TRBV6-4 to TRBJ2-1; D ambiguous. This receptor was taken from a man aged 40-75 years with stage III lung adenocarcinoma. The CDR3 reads CASSSSASNNNEQFF. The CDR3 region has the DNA TGTGCCAGCAGTTCCAGCGCGTCCAATAACAATGAGCAGTTCTTC.